These 17 T cell receptor beta chains came from one sample sequenced in a study of radiotherapy plus CTLA-4 blockade in lung cancer. The protocol was immunoSEQ multiplex PCR, while the TCRdb copy is restricted to in-frame clones and leaves out a portion. The sample consists of about 98,000 clones, approximately 78% of them appearing once. Specimen: peripheral blood, collected from a patient treated with radiotherapy plus ipilimumab. The receptors originated from a human donor with non-small cell lung cancer who had a partial response to radiotherapy plus ipilimumab.

The rearrangement joins TRBV9 to TRBJ1-3; a possible D gene is TRBD1 (5 bases). Germline V gene data show CDR1 as SGDLS and CDR2 as YYNGEE. Trimming cost V 3 bases and J 3 bases, with 13 bases left between them. This CDR3 is built from 15 residues. The CDR3: CASSAPPGVGNTIYF. In DNA, the CDR3 is TGTGCCAGCAGCGCCCCCCCGGGGGTTGGAAACACCATATATTTT. The entire variable domain, with the rest obtained from reference TRBV9 and TRBJ1-3, is as follows: DSGVTQTPKHLITATGQRVTLRCSPRSGDLSVYWYQQSLDQGLQFLIQYYNGEERAKGNILERFSAQQFPDLHSELNLSSLELGDSALYFCASSAPPGVGNTIYFGEGSWLTVV.

This clone appeared a single time. J is TRBJ2-4 and V is TRBV27; 10 bases agree with TRBD2. Germline V gene lookup returns CDR1 MNHEY and CDR2 SMNVEV (reference sequence). The CDR3 sequence is 17 residues long. Germline trimming cut 2 bases from V and 9 bases from J; bases unmatched to any gene: 13. CDR3 coding DNA: TGTGCCAGCAGTTTAACCCTCGTGACTAGCGGGTCTGGCATTCAGTACTTC. Its protein product is CASSLTLVTSGSGIQYF.

The chain couples TRBV7-9 to TRBJ2-7; possibly TRBD2 for D (7 bases). The CDR3 is 15 residues long. CDR1 and CDR2 from the germline V gene are SEHNR and FQNEAQ (reference sequence). With 1 base removed from V and 2 bases from J, the gap between germline ends came to 12 bases. CDR3 loop: CASSLERGGPYEQYF. The DNA of the CDR3 is TGTGCCAGCAGCTTAGAAAGGGGGGGGCCCTACGAGCAGTACTTC. The full variable domain, in which reference TRBV7-9 and TRBJ2-7 provide the parts outside the CDR3, is DTGVSQNPRHKITKRGQNVTFRCDPISEHNRLYWYRQTLGQGPEFLTYFQNEAQLEKSRLLSDRFSAERPKGSFSTLEIQRTEQGDSAMYLCASSLERGGPYEQYFGPGTRLTVT.

The genes are TRBV6-5 and TRBJ2-1; D is possibly TRBD2 (6 bases). CDR1 is MNHEY and CDR2 is SVGAGI in the germline V gene. V gave up 7 bases and J gave up 4 bases, with 17 bases separating them. This CDR3 comprises 15 residues. The CDR3 nucleotides read TGTGCCAGCACCCTGACTAGGCAAAGTTACAATGAGCAGTTCTTC. Its translation is CASTLTRQSYNEQFF.

The J gene is TRBJ2-7, the V gene TRBV10-1; TRBD2 agrees at 14 bases. V shed 3 bases, J shed 4 bases, and the junction held 5 bases outside the gene matches. Germline V CDR1 and CDR2: WNHNN, SYGVQD (reference sequence). This CDR3 is 16 amino acids long. CDR3 amino acids: CASSDHGTSGSYEQYF. The CDR3, as DNA: TGCGCCAGCAGTGACCATGGGACTAGCGGGAGTTACGAGCAGTACTTC.

A few counts support this clone. The chain combines TRBV5-4 with TRBJ2-2; the match to TRBD2 covers 12 bases. The germline gives CDR1 SGHNT, CDR2 YYREEE (reference sequence). This CDR3 contains 17 residues. With 1 base clipped from V and 5 bases from J, the junction kept 6 bases outside the gene matches. The DNA for the CDR3 is TGTGCCAGCAGCTTGACCCGACTAGCGGGAGATACCGGGGAGCTGTTTTTT. Protein product: CASSLTRLAGDTGELFF.

On this clone itself: Other nucleotide sequences in the sample specify the same CDR3. The chain employs TRBV5-1 and TRBJ1-1; 9 positions agree with TRBD1. The CDR3 loop spans 12 amino acids. From germline, CDR1 is SGHRS and CDR2 YFSETQ. V dropped 3 bases and J dropped 7; count of bases not matched to a gene: 1. CDR3 coding DNA: TGCGCCAGCAGCTCGGGACAGGGTGAAGCTTTCTTT. Its translation: CASSSGQGEAFF.

The chain carries TRBV4-1 and TRBJ2-3, with 10 positions matching TRBD2. This CDR3 has 20 amino acids. With 0 bases clipped from V and 0 bases from J, the junction kept 12 bases outside the gene matches. Germline-derived CDR1 and CDR2 are MGHRA and YSYEKL. Here the CDR3 DNA reads TGCGCCAGCAGCCAAGATTCAACTAGCGGGGCCCGTCCTAGCACAGATACGCAGTATTTT. Translating it yields CASSQDSTSGARPSTDTQYF.

This chain uses TRBV7-3 with TRBJ2-1; TRBD1 matches 8 bases. V shed 5 bases, J shed 7 bases, and the junction held 10 bases outside the gene matches. This CDR3 region has 15 residues. Per germline, CDR1 SGHTA and CDR2 FQGTGA. The CDR3 DNA is TGTGCCAGCAGCCGCATGAAGGGACAGGCAAATGAGCAGTTCTTC. It translates to CASSRMKGQANEQFF.

V and J are TRBV29-1 and TRBJ2-7, with D unresolved. Germline lookup yields CDR1 SQVTM and CDR2 ANQGSEA. This CDR3 has 13 residues. Trimming removed 1 base from V and 5 bases from J, with 12 bases in between. CDR3 in amino acids: CSVEAPGLDEQYF. The CDR3 region has the DNA TGCAGCGTTGAAGCTCCCGGGTTGGACGAGCAGTACTTC.

The rearrangement uses TRBV5-1 and TRBJ1-2, with 8 bases that match TRBD1. CDR3 length: 13 residues. The V gene end was trimmed by 5 bases and the J gene end by 7 bases; junction bases not matched to a gene: 7. CDR1 and CDR2 from the germline V gene are SGHRS and YFSETQ. This CDR3 is CASSSPDRGGYTF. The DNA of the CDR3 is TGCGCCAGCAGTTCCCCCGACAGGGGTGGCTACACCTTC. Based on the CDR3 plus reference TRBV5-1 and TRBJ1-2, the full variable domain is KAGVTQTPRYLIKTRGQQVTLSCSPISGHRSVSWYQQTPGQGLQFLFEYFSETQRNKGNFPGRFSGRQFSNSRSEMNVSTLELGDSALYLCASSSPDRGGYTFGSGTRLTVV.

V gene TRBV29-1 combines with J gene TRBJ2-1; the match to TRBD1 covers 10 bases. The V gene's germline CDR1 is SQVTM and CDR2 ANQGSEA. V shed 7 bases and J 8 bases; nucleotides not matched to a gene: 5. The CDR3 length is 12 residues. As DNA, the CDR3 is TGCAGCGGGGCGACAGGGGGCGATGAGCAGTTCTTC. Residues: CSGATGGDEQFF.

The CDR3 nucleotides are TGTGCCAGCAGCCCGGACAGGTCGGTTCAGCCCCAGCATTTT. Its translation: CASSPDRSVQPQHF. This rearrangement joins TRBV7-6 to TRBJ1-5, with TRBD1 identical over 7 bases. The V gene end was trimmed by 5 bases and the J gene end by 6 bases; junction bases not matched to a gene: 7. Germline loops: CDR1 SGHVS, CDR2 FNYEAQ. The CDR3 spans 14 residues.

V usage is TRBV11-3 and J usage is TRBJ2-2, with 7 bases that match TRBD1. CDR1 is SGHNT, CDR2 YENEEA, per germline. Germline trimming cut 5 bases from V and 0 bases from J; bases unmatched to any gene: 6. There are 16 residues in the CDR3. The CDR3 loop is CASSLLTGANTGELFF. Written as DNA, the CDR3 is TGTGCCAGCAGCCTCCTAACAGGGGCGAACACCGGGGAGCTGTTTTTT. Variable domain in full (rest from reference TRBV11-3 and TRBJ2-2): EAGVVQSPRYKIIEKKQPVAFWCNPISGHNTLYWYLQNLGQGPELLIRYENEEAVDDSQLPKDRFSAERLKGVDSTLKIQPAELGDSAVYLCASSLLTGANTGELFFGEGSRLTVL.

The chain joins TRBV4-1 to TRBJ2-3, with TRBD1 matching 9 bases. The CDR3 is made up of 17 amino acids. V shed 3 bases and J 6 bases; nucleotides not matched to a gene: 13. Germline values: CDR1 MGHRA, CDR2 YSYEKL. The CDR3 loop reads CASSQRGGQGMGDTQYF. The CDR3 DNA is TGCGCCAGCAGCCAGAGGGGGGGACAGGGAATGGGGGATACGCAGTATTTT.

This chain joins TRBV6-1 and TRBJ2-3, with 12 nucleotides matching TRBD2. CDR3 size: 16 residues. V lost 2 bases, J lost 5 bases, and 5 bases stayed unmatched. CDR1 MNHNS and CDR2 SASEGT come from the germline V gene. CDR3 amino acids: CASSELLAGGQDTQYF. The DNA of the CDR3 is TGTGCCAGCAGTGAATTGCTAGCGGGAGGGCAAGATACGCAGTATTTT.

This chain joins TRBV4-1 and TRBJ2-1, with 9 nucleotides matching TRBD2. This CDR3 is 16 amino acids long. Germline V gene lookup returns CDR1 MGHRA and CDR2 YSYEKL. V shed 1 base, J shed 8 bases, and the junction held 9 bases outside the gene matches. CDR3 bases: TGCGCCAGCAGCCAAGGGCTAGCGGGAAGGGTAGATGAGCAGTTCTTC. This codes for CASSQGLAGRVDEQFF.